This TCR beta chain is from a study of neoadjuvant anti-PD-1 for oral cavity cancer. Background on the study: Nivolumab at 3 mg/kg was mostly given biweekly, three to four doses, pre-surgery. Study-wide results and caveats: TCR analyses covered only a few patients per response group.

Profiling relied on immunoSEQ multiplex PCR, and the TCRdb table lists in-frame clones only, not all of them. Among a few thousand clones listed, 55% were seen once. The germline V gene encodes CDR1 MNHEY and CDR2 SMNVEV (reference sequence). CDR3 length: 14 amino acids. V lost 6 bases to trimming and J lost 0 bases, with 12 bases between them. Time point meaning: after neoadjuvant nivolumab, at surgical resection. These newly diagnosed stage II-IVA oral cavity squamous cell carcinoma patients had no prior systemic or radiation treatment. Cohort: HPV-negative, locally advanced oral cavity squamous cell carcinoma patients. Concerning this clone itself: What it recognizes is unknown.

Source: tumor tissue, taken after nivolumab (anti-PD-1) treatment. This receptor was taken from a person between 40 and 80 years old with oral cavity squamous cell carcinoma. V gene TRBV27 combines with J gene TRBJ2-7, with D tentatively TRBD2 (5 bases). Here the CDR3 reads CASSKEGFSYEQYF. The CDR3 coding sequence is TGTGCCAGCAGCAAAGAGGGCTTCTCCTACGAGCAGTACTTC.